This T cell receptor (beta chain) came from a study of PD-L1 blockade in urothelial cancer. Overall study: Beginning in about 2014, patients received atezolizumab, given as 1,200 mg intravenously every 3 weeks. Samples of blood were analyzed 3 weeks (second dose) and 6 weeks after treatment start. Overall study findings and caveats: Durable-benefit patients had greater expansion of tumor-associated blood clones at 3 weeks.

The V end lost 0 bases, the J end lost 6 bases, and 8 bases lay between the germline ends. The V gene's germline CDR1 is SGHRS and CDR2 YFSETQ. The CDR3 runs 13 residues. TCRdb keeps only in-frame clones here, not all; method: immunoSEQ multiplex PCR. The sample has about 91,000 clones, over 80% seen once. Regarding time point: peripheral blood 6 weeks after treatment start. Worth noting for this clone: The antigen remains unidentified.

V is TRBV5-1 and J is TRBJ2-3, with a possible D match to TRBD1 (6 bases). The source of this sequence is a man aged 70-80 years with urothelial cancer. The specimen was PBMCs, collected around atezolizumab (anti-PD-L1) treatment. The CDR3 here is CASSLAGADTQYF. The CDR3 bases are TGCGCCAGCAGCTTGGCAGGGGCGGATACGCAGTATTTT.